These T cell receptor beta chains were read from a single sample in a study of T cell repertoires in cytomegalovirus infection. Using its own MiXCR run on the reads, TCRdb lists one record per CDR3 protein. The data show around 900,000 distinct CDR3 sequences, roughly 30% seen once. The antigens these receptors bind are not known. The input for sequencing was cultured CD8+ T cells from PBMCs, taken from culture after CMV antigen stimulation. The receptors were sampled from a human donor in good health (CMV status not recorded). Some clones in this sample may be carry-over from other donors' samples. The CDR3 runs from the conserved cysteine through the conserved F or W.

TRBV7-9 CASSLDNQPQHF
TRBV27 CASSLDPVDYGYTF
TRBV6-1 CASRAGTATRNTDTQYF
TRBV9 CASSVDIQVGQETQYF
TRBV6-2/TRBV6-3 CASSYSTRTGRTEAFF
TRBV4-2 CASSPRQAPLEKLFF
TRBV12-3/TRBV12-4 CASSLALRTELFF
TRBV7-3 CASSYLSLGDEQFF
TRBV4-3 CASSQDSGRGSYNEQFF
TRBV7-3 CASSLYLYNEQFF
TRBV14 CASSQPQGAREKLFF
TRBV7-2 CASSSSGRGVRDTQYF
TRBV27 CASSYREGHPNTEAFF
TRBV7-4 CASSSYGTVHF
TRBV6-4 CASAPEGVTNTEAFF
TRBV13 CASSIRTSQETQYF
TRBV6-5 CASTSRQGDMYNEQFF
TRBV9 CASKAGSATNEKLFF
TRBV7-9 CASSFGVGRTGELFF
TRBV2 CATRPRRNEQYF
TRBV27 CASSTLSAMGTGELFF
TRBV3-1 CASSPLGGGSRTGELFF
TRBV12-3/TRBV12-4 CASSFVAPSYNEQFF
TRBV12-3/TRBV12-4 CASSRRAGGDQPQHF
TRBV18 CASSPGHGYGYTF
TRBV10-2 CATWGIQETQYF
TRBV19 CASSISGRGRHYGYTF
TRBV7-3 CASSLGGRPTATNYGYTF
TRBV15 CATSRDTEGWTEAFF
TRBV7-6 CASSFWAGTDTQYF
TRBV24-1 CATTGGYRANVLTF